This T cell receptor (beta chain) emerged from a study of beta chain features in type 1 diabetes. Overall study context: Across every sample, around 110,000,000 sorted cells were examined in total. Study observations and caveats: Among patients with Type 1 diabetes, TCRB CDR3s were moderately but significantly shorter in every one of the four CD4+ subsets.

Germline CDR1 MNHNY, CDR2 SVGAGI (reference sequence). The CDR3 loop spans 13 amino acids. V was clipped by 5 bases and J by 5 bases; unmatched bases: 1. A remark on this clone: Antigen: not known.

As every portion of the isolated RNA was reverse transcribed, the sequencing read expressed TCRB transcripts. Profiled with immunoSEQ multiplex PCR; TCRdb holds only in-frame clones, not every one. The table lists under 250,000 clones, approximately 10% of them singletons. Material for sequencing was central memory CD4+ T cells from blood. The V and J genes are TRBV6-6 and TRBJ2-1, with 9 bases aligning to TRBD2. The sequence was obtained from a man between 18 and 35 years old in good health. The CDR3 bases are TGTGCCAGCAGTCTAGCGGGGAACAATGAGCAGTTCTTC. Translating it yields CASSLAGNNEQFF.